The source of this T cell receptor beta chain is a study of beta chain features in type 1 diabetes listed by TCRdb under 2018. Some background on the complete study: Mean age, gender distribution, total cell number and subset yield were not different between patients and healthy donors. Across all samples, roughly 110,000,000 sorted cells were examined, and cell number per subset correlated strongly with RNA yield. In the study, TCRB repertoires of sorted circulating CD4+ T cell subsets from recently diagnosed type 1 diabetes patients were compared with those of matched healthy donors. Naive and central memory subsets were obtained from all 30 or so donors, but regulatory and stem cell-like memory subsets were isolated from only 8 patients and 8 healthy donors. What the research found in general, with its limitations: Naive, central memory and regulatory TCRB repertoires appeared to be more alike among patients than among healthy donors. At VDJ recombination sites, type 1 diabetes patients had fewer insertions and more deleted nucleotides, which implies abnormalities in thymic rearrangement. Shorter templates might have been favored by PCR, but patient and control samples were amplified and corrected together, so both groups would have been affected equally by any skew. Because small numbers of individuals were included in the HLA sub-analyses, any influence of HLA type on TCRB rearrangement was left unresolved. A moderate but significant shortening of TCRB CDR3 length was observed in type 1 diabetes patients in all four CD4+ subsets. Because cDNA was sequenced instead of genomic DNA, activated cells with high expression could be over-represented, although the groups did not differ in activation or CD3 levels.

The entire amount of isolated RNA was reverse transcribed using the High Capacity cDNA Reverse Transcription Kit, so the sequenced TCRB transcripts were expressed ones. Deep immunoSEQ sequencing was performed on naive, central memory and regulatory T cell samples, with an average of roughly 3.3 million total reads per sample. Sorted cells were lysed in RLT buffer and RNA was extracted with DNase-treated RNeasy Micro or Mini kits, depending on cell number. Each cell subset was processed separately to prevent cross-contamination, with patient and healthy donor samples processed together. The immunoSEQ multiplex PCR was used to amplify TCRB sequences from cDNA, generating 87-bp fragments that spanned the CDR3 region. Sequencing of the amplicons was done on the Illumina HiSeq platform. The original methods were these. PCR bias was corrected computationally using synthetic template baselines, and reads within Hamming distance 2 were collapsed, with unmergeable singletons discarded. Reads were aligned against IMGT to assign V, D and J genes, CDR3 length and insertions or deletions at six rearrangement sites. Clonotype counts were normalized to sorted cell number within each subset before computing true diversity and Gini coefficients with the tcR R package. The overlap coefficient, calculated on TCRB nucleotide sequences, was used to quantify repertoire sharing. As a proxy for the pre-selection repertoire, out-of-frame TCRB sequences from naive cells were analyzed. The source is immuneACCESS, and TCRdb retained only in-frame sequences with V and J called. Part of the clones is not carried over; for the studies checked, unresolved V genes explain less than half of this, and the remainder is unexplained. Clone size and the V and J calls come from that table; the DNA yielded D and trimming. This sample holds 600,000 to 750,000 clones; about an eighth were observed only once. Jointly, the top ten make up around 0.12% of the sample.

This clone appeared a few times. The antigen it recognizes is unknown. No much larger clonotype is one base removed from it; base qualities were not supplied. A single peripheral blood draw of about 116 mL on average was collected from each donor into heparinised tubes. A BD FACSAria II and a panel including CD45RO, CCR7, CD25, CD127, CD95 and CD27 were used to sort naive, central memory, regulatory and stem cell-like memory CD4+ T cells. Every sorted population had a purity above 95%. PBMCs were isolated right away by Lymphoprep density gradient centrifugation and were stained directly, without culture. To minimize batch effects, samples were stained and sorted in pairs, one healthy donor with one patient per experiment. The sequence came from a man aged 30-40 years with type 1 diabetes. Sequencing was performed on naive CD4+ T cells from blood. Reading the label with the study, this specimen's cell subset or site is: true naive CD4+ T cells.

The CDR3 is CASSLPRTGLGTDTQYF. The sequence in DNA is TGCGCCAGCAGCCTCCCCCGGACAGGGCTTGGGACAGATACGCAGTATTTT. The rearranged chain carries TRBV5-1 and TRBJ2-3; 8 junctional bases match TRBD1. The CDR3 runs 17 residues from the cysteine to the phenylalanine. The kept DNA is CDR3 alone, 51 bases in frame from the first base. At the junction V is shortened by 4 bases and J by 3 bases; bases outside the gene matches: 13. Reading the germline V gene gives CDR1 SGHRS and CDR2 YFSETQ.